The clone carrying this T cell receptor (beta chain) was detected ten times or more. This CDR3 has 14 residues. Per germline, CDR1 DFQATT and CDR2 SNEGSKA (reference sequence). V was pared by 0 bases and J by 3 bases, with 9 bases between. This sample stems from a study of molecular identifiers for immune sequencing clone quantification. TCRdb re-analysed the PCR reads in MiXCR, keeping a single row per CDR3 protein. The table lists around 480,000 distinct CDR3 sequences, 25% of them singletons. Sequencing was performed on naive CD8+ T cells from blood, with Jurkat cell RNA spiked in. Described subset: FACS-sorted CD8+CD4-CCR7+CD45RA+ naive T cells. V usage is TRBV20-1 and J usage is TRBJ1-5; D remains ambiguous. This sequence was found in a human donor in good health. Some libraries in this study had Jurkat cell RNA spiked in. The CDR3 protein is CSARDVGVNQPQHF. CDR3 DNA: TGCAGTGCTAGAGATGTGGGAGTCAATCAGCCCCAGCATTTT.